This TCR beta chain is drawn from a study of blood T cells in healthy people across ages. Remarks on this clonotype: Its antigen remains unknown.

Whenever a sample was processed, at least 6 million PBMCs were isolated. Study results and caveats: Conclusively comparing naive with antigen-experienced cells was impossible with unsorted PBMCs.

Primers used in a second PCR of about 6 to 11 cycles were a sample-barcoded 5' primer and a J-beta primer mix. TCRdb re-derived calls from the 5' RACE reads in MiXCR, one entry per CDR3 protein. The repertoire holds around 620,000 distinct CDR3 sequences, approximately 30% seen once, with under 20% in the top ten. The V gene end was trimmed by 3 bases and the J gene end by 3 bases; junction bases not matched to a gene: 7. CDR3 size: 16 residues. From germline, CDR1 is MGHDK and CDR2 SYGVNS. The clonotype comes from a woman in her seventies in good health. The chain links TRBV25-1 to TRBJ2-5; the match to TRBD1 covers 10 bases. Specimen: blood. The CDR3 region has the DNA TGTGCCAGCAGTGAGCACTGGGGGACAGGGGAAGAGACCCAGTACTTC. It encodes CASSEHWGTGEETQYF. The complete variable domain, with remaining parts taken from reference TRBV25-1 and TRBJ2-5, reads EADIYQTPRYLVIGTGKKITLECSQTMGHDKMYWYQQDPGMELHLIHYSYGVNSTEKGDLSSESTVSRIRTEHFPLTLESARPSHTSQYLCASSEHWGTGEETQYFGPGTRLLVL.